The 26 T cell receptor beta chains presented below share a single source sample, sequenced in a study of blood T cell repertoires in COVID-19. Method: immunoSEQ multiplex PCR; TCRdb's copy keeps in-frame clones and lacks some. The profile shows roughly 250,000 clones, 75% to 95% of them singletons. Source material: peripheral blood. The receptors were gathered from a young adult with COVID-19, enrolled during active disease.

This chain joins TRBV7-9 and TRBJ2-2, with 11 bases that match TRBD2. The CDR3 covers 18 residues. The V and J ends lost 3 bases and 6 bases, in that order; junction bases with no gene match: 12. The germline V gene has CDR1 SEHNR and CDR2 FQNEAQ (reference sequence). This CDR3 is CASSLKGLADPTAGELFF. CDR3 coding DNA: TGTGCCAGCAGCTTGAAGGGACTAGCGGACCCCACCGCCGGGGAGCTGTTTTTT.

The chain joins TRBV29-1 to TRBJ2-7; D is possibly TRBD1 (5 bases). V was trimmed by 3 bases and J by 6 bases, leaving 15 bases between them. CDR1 is SQVTM, CDR2 ANQGSEA, per germline. The CDR3 extends over 13 amino acids. CDR3 amino acids: CSVDLYDSGEQYF. The CDR3 coding sequence is TGCAGCGTTGACTTGTATGACAGTGGCGAGCAGTACTTC.

V gene TRBV27 combines with J gene TRBJ1-1; tentative D call: TRBD1 (5 bases). CDR1 is MNHEY, CDR2 SMNVEV, per germline (reference sequence). The ends were cut back, 3 bases at V and 3 bases at J, with 8 bases in the middle. The CDR3 contains 13 residues. CDR3 DNA sequence: TGTGCCAGCAGTTTTGGGACTTACACTGAAGCTTTCTTT. Translating gives CASSFGTYTEAFF.

This chain links TRBV7-9 with TRBJ2-2; weak D call: TRBD1 (5 bases). The length of the CDR3 is 16 residues. Germline CDR1 SEHNR, CDR2 FQNEAQ (reference sequence). The V and J ends lost 4 bases and 6 bases respectively, with 18 bases between them. CDR3 nucleotides: TGTGCCAGCAGCTCTCACAGGATATCCGCGCCCGGGGAGCTGTTTTTT. This encodes CASSSHRISAPGELFF.

The chain employs TRBV27 and TRBJ2-3, with 11 nucleotides matching TRBD2. This CDR3 contains 15 residues. The germline V gene encodes CDR1 MNHEY and CDR2 SMNVEV (reference sequence). The junction had 3 bases not matched to a gene; V was cut back by 3 bases and J by 4 bases. Written as DNA, the CDR3 is TGTGCCAGCAGTTTCATAGCGGGAGGGCCAGATACGCAGTATTTT. Protein product: CASSFIAGGPDTQYF.

The J gene is TRBJ2-5, the V gene TRBV27; the match to TRBD2 covers 8 bases. CDR3 length: 18 amino acids. Germline lookup yields CDR1 MNHEY and CDR2 SMNVEV (reference sequence). J was trimmed by 6 bases and V by 3 bases; bases with no gene match: 18. As DNA, the CDR3 is TGTGCCAGCAGTTTCTACAGGATACTAGCGGTGTACGTGAAGACCCAGTACTTC. Amino acid sequence: CASSFYRILAVYVKTQYF.

The chain recombines TRBV2 with TRBJ2-1; D is possibly TRBD1 (6 bases). The CDR3 is 11 amino acids. Germline values: CDR1 SNHLY, CDR2 FYNNEI. The CDR3 sequence is CAGSGAWEQFF. CDR3 bases: TGTGCGGGGTCAGGGGCCTGGGAGCAGTTCTTC.

The rearrangement uses TRBV10-1 and TRBJ2-7; 7 bases are shared with TRBD1. V shed 0 bases and J 3 bases; nucleotides not matched to a gene: 5. The CDR3 covers 15 residues. Germline CDR1 and CDR2: WNHNN and SYGVQD (reference sequence). The CDR3 DNA follows: TGCGCCAGCAGTGAGTCCCGGGACAGAGACTACGAGCAGTACTTC. It specifies CASSESRDRDYEQYF.

The chain has TRBV6-5 and TRBJ2-1; 8 bases are shared with TRBD2. The CDR3 runs to 14 residues. Germline CDR1 MNHEY, CDR2 SVGAGI. The trim removed 7 bases at V and 8 bases at J, leaving 10 bases unmatched. The CDR3 region has the DNA TGTGCCAGCAAAGCGGGAGAGTCTTCGGATGAGCAGTTCTTC. It encodes CASKAGESSDEQFF.

The rearrangement links TRBV11-2 to TRBJ1-4, with D perhaps matching TRBD1 (5 bases). Per the germline V gene, CDR1 is SGHAT and CDR2 is FQNNGV. CDR3 size: 18 residues. Between the trimmed V and J ends, which lost 0 bases and 1 base, there was a span of 15 bases. For the CDR3, the DNA is TGTGCCAGCAGCTTAGATTTGCAGGGAACCGTAACTAATGAAAAACTGTTTTTT. It translates to CASSLDLQGTVTNEKLFF.

This sequence joins TRBV25-1 and TRBJ2-2; a weak D match, TRBD2 (6 bases). This CDR3 contains 12 residues. V was shortened by 4 bases and J by 6 bases, with 6 bases between the two germline ends. Germline V CDR1 and CDR2: MGHDK, SYGVNS. The CDR3 bases are TGTGCCAGCAGTGCGGGGGCCGGGGAGCTGTTTTTT. It is translated as CASSAGAGELFF. The full variable domain, in which reference TRBV25-1 and TRBJ2-2 provide the parts outside the CDR3, is EADIYQTPRYLVIGTGKKITLECSQTMGHDKMYWYQQDPGMELHLIHYSYGVNSTEKGDLSSESTVSRIRTEHFPLTLESARPSHTSQYLCASSAGAGELFFGEGSRLTVL.

The chain recombines TRBV29-1 with TRBJ2-3; no clear D gene. The CDR3 consists of 13 residues. Germline V CDR1 and CDR2: SQVTM, ANQGSEA. Trimming removed 7 bases at V and 1 base at J, with 12 bases between. The CDR3 region is CSAGGDGTDTQYF. CDR3 DNA: TGCAGCGCCGGCGGAGATGGCACAGATACGCAGTATTTT.

The chain links TRBV10-3 to TRBJ1-2; 9 bases line up with TRBD1. This CDR3 is built from 15 residues. Germline loops: CDR1 ENHRY, CDR2 SYGVKD. Trimming at V came to 4 bases and at J to 3 bases, leaving 6 bases not matched to a gene. CDR3 amino acids: CAISVGTGKDYGYTF. CDR3 DNA sequence: TGTGCCATCAGTGTTGGGACAGGGAAGGACTATGGCTACACCTTC.

The chain is built from TRBV11-3 and TRBJ2-2; TRBD1 agrees at 7 bases. This CDR3 contains 18 residues. Trimming removed 0 bases from V and 0 bases from J; junction bases left unmatched: 7. Per germline, CDR1 SGHNT and CDR2 YENEEA. The CDR3 region is CASSLDSVGTANTGELFF. CDR3 nucleotides: TGTGCCAGCAGCTTAGATTCTGTGGGGACAGCGAACACCGGGGAGCTGTTTTTT.

This chain joins TRBV2 and TRBJ1-5; 9 nucleotides line up with TRBD1. The CDR3 length is 13 residues. The V gene's germline CDR1 is SNHLY and CDR2 FYNNEI. J gave up 2 bases and V 9 bases, and 2 bases lay outside the gene matches. The CDR3: CARGQGGNQPQHF. The DNA for the CDR3 is TGTGCCAGGGGACAGGGTGGCAATCAGCCCCAGCATTTT. The full variable domain, in which reference TRBV2 and TRBJ1-5 provide the parts outside the CDR3, is EPEVTQTPSHQVTQMGQEVILRCVPISNHLYFYWYRQILGQKVEFLVSFYNNEISEKSEIFDDQFSVERPDGSNFTLKIRSTKLEDSAMYFCARGQGGNQPQHFGDGTRLSIL.

V and J are TRBV2 and TRBJ2-1; 12 bases line up with TRBD2. The CDR3 runs to 20 residues. V shed 4 bases, J shed 2 bases, and the junction held 15 bases outside the gene matches. In germline, CDR1 is SNHLY, CDR2 FYNNEI. The CDR3 nucleotides are TGTGCCAGCAGTGTCCTAGGCTCCTGGACTAGCGGGAACCCCTACAATGAGCAGTTCTTC. This encodes CASSVLGSWTSGNPYNEQFF.

The chain employs TRBV7-2 and TRBJ2-7, with D possibly being TRBD2 (5 bases). V lost 1 base and J lost 2, with 12 bases in between. CDR3 length equals 15 residues. Germline-derived CDR1 and CDR2 are SGHTA and FQGNSA. The CDR3 DNA reads as TGTGCCAGCAGCTTAGGTTCACTAGTAACCTACGAGCAGTACTTC. The encoded protein is CASSLGSLVTYEQYF. The full variable domain, in which reference TRBV7-2 and TRBJ2-7 provide the parts outside the CDR3, is GAGVSQSPSNKVTEKGKDVELRCDPISGHTALYWYRQSLGQGLEFLIYFQGNSAPDKSGLPSDRFSAERTGGSVSTLTIQRTQQEDSAVYLCASSLGSLVTYEQYFGPGTRLTVT.

This clone was detected only once. The V and J genes are TRBV4-3 and TRBJ2-3, with 11 bases identical to TRBD2. Germline V gene data show CDR1 as LGHNA and CDR2 as YSLEER. Trimming took 3 bases from V and 4 from J; bases not matched to a gene: 6. The CDR3 is 16 amino acids. The CDR3 loop reads CASSQGLAERADTQYF. In nucleotides, the CDR3 is TGCGCCAGCAGCCAGGGACTAGCGGAGAGGGCAGATACGCAGTATTTT.

This chain joins TRBV5-6 and TRBJ2-1, with TRBD2 as a possible D gene (6 bases). V was clipped by 1 base and J by 5 bases, with 10 bases between them. Germline assignment: CDR1 SGHDT and CDR2 YYEEEE. CDR3 length equals 14 residues. DNA of the CDR3: TGTGCCAGCAGCTTGTGGGGGGTGGACAATGAGCAGTTCTTC. Its protein product is CASSLWGVDNEQFF.

The V gene is TRBV4-1, the J gene TRBJ2-3, with TRBD2 matching over 8 bases. The V segment lost 7 bases and the J segment 2 bases; nucleotides outside the gene matches: 14. In germline, CDR1 is MGHRA, CDR2 YSYEKL. This CDR3 has 17 amino acids. The DNA for the CDR3 is TGCGCCAGCACCAATCAGGGTCTAGCGGGCCCCACAGATACGCAGTATTTT. Translation: CASTNQGLAGPTDTQYF.

The rearrangement links TRBV4-1 to TRBJ2-5, with D possibly matching TRBD2 (6 bases). This CDR3 spans 16 amino acids. V gave up 0 bases and J gave up 1 base, with 12 bases separating them. Looked up from germline, CDR1 is MGHRA and CDR2 is YSYEKL. The CDR3 DNA sequence: TGCGCCAGCAGCCAAGATCAGGCTAGCGTCCAAGAGACCCAGTACTTC. This gives the protein CASSQDQASVQETQYF.

The genes are TRBV27 and TRBJ2-1, with 11 bases that match TRBD2. The CDR3 spans 16 residues. V lost 1 base to trimming and J lost 5 bases; unmatched junction nucleotides: 4. Germline V gene sequence: CDR1 MNHEY, CDR2 SMNVEV (reference sequence). CDR3 coding DNA: TGTGCCAGCAGTTTATGGGCTAGCGGGAGGAACAATGAGCAGTTCTTC. This codes for CASSLWASGRNNEQFF.

The chain combines TRBV3-1 (or the pseudogene TRBV3-2) with TRBJ2-7; 11 positions match TRBD2. J lost 2 bases, V lost 0 bases, and 0 bases had no gene match. Germline-derived CDR1 and CDR2 are LGHDT and YNNKEL (reference sequence). This CDR3 has 15 residues. The CDR3 DNA follows: TGTGCCAGCAGCCAAGATAGCGGGAGGGCCTACGAGCAGTACTTC. Residues: CASSQDSGRAYEQYF.

The chain couples TRBV4-1 to TRBJ1-5; the D is unclear. V was pared by 4 bases and J by 7 bases, with 17 bases between. The CDR3 is 15 residues long. Germline V gene data show CDR1 as MGHRA and CDR2 as YSYEKL. CDR3 in DNA: TGCGCCAGCAGCCCCCCGTTCCAGGAAGGACAGCCCCAGCATTTT. Translating gives CASSPPFQEGQPQHF.

The genes are TRBV5-1 and TRBJ1-1, with TRBD1 matching 7 bases. The CDR3 is made up of 13 amino acids. V shed 4 bases and J 11 bases; nucleotides not matched to a gene: 11. The germline gives CDR1 SGHRS, CDR2 YFSETQ. CDR3 protein: CASSVDRAEGAFF. DNA for the CDR3: TGCGCCAGCAGCGTCGACAGGGCCGAGGGGGCTTTCTTT. The whole variable domain, remainder taken from reference TRBV5-1 and TRBJ1-1, is KAGVTQTPRYLIKTRGQQVTLSCSPISGHRSVSWYQQTPGQGLQFLFEYFSETQRNKGNFPGRFSGRQFSNSRSEMNVSTLELGDSALYLCASSVDRAEGAFFGQGTRLTVV.

The rearrangement links TRBV11-2 to TRBJ2-3; no reliable D call. The germline CDR1 and CDR2 sequences are SGHAT and FQNNGV. Trimming took off 1 base at V and 2 bases at J, with 10 bases between the two ends. This CDR3 is built from 15 residues. The CDR3 region is CASSLGYSYTDTQYF. In DNA form, the CDR3 reads TGTGCCAGCAGCTTAGGTTATTCCTACACAGATACGCAGTATTTT. Drawing the rest from reference TRBV11-2 and TRBJ2-3, the complete variable domain is EAGVAQSPRYKIIEKRQSVAFWCNPISGHATLYWYQQILGQGPKLLIQFQNNGVVDDSQLPKDRFSAERLKGVDSTLKIQPAKLEDSAVYLCASSLGYSYTDTQYFGPGTRLTVL.